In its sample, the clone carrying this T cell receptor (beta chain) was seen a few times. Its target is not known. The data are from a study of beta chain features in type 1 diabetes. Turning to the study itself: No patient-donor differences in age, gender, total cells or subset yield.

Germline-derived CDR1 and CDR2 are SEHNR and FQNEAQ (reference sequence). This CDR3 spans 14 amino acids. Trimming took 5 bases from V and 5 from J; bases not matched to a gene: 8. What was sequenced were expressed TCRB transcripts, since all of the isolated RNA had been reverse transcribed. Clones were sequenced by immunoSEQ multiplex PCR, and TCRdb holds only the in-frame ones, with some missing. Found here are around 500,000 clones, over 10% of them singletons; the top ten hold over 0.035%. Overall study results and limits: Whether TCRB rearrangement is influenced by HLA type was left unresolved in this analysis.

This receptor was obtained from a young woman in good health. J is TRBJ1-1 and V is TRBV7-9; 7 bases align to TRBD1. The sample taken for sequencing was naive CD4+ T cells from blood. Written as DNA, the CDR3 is TGTGCCAGCAGCGAGCGGACAGGAGAAACTGAAGCTTTCTTT. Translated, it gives CASSERTGETEAFF. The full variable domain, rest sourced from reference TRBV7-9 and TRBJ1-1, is DTGVSQNPRHKITKRGQNVTFRCDPISEHNRLYWYRQTLGQGPEFLTYFQNEAQLEKSRLLSDRFSAERPKGSFSTLEIQRTEQGDSAMYLCASSERTGETEAFFGQGTRLTVV.